This paragraph reports one T cell receptor (beta chain). This CDR3 is built from 15 residues. The V and J ends lost 4 bases and 4 bases, in that order; junction bases with no gene match: 5. CDR1 and CDR2 (germline): LGHNA, YNFKEQ. The data belong to a study of blood T cell repertoires in COVID-19. Study information: Researchers got acute and convalescent COVID-19 samples from the United States, Italy and Spain. In each case, the material was cDNA or gDNA derived from T cells, B-cell-depleted T cells, or PBMCs.

Original processing methods: Amplification of reference gene primers provided the estimated nucleated cell counts. The table came from immunoSEQ multiplex PCR; TCRdb's copy has only in-frame clones and leaves some out. The V and J calls and clone size were taken over from that table, and D and trimming were inferred from the DNA. The sample includes roughly 200,000 clones, approximately 80% of them seen just once. The sequencing input was peripheral blood. The rearrangement links TRBV4-2 to TRBJ1-3; 9 bases map to TRBD1. The sequence derives from an elderly woman with active or convalescent COVID-19. The CDR3 protein is CASSPGTGTGNTIYF. CDR3 bases: TGTGCCAGCAGCCCCGGGACAGGGACAGGAAACACCATATATTTT.